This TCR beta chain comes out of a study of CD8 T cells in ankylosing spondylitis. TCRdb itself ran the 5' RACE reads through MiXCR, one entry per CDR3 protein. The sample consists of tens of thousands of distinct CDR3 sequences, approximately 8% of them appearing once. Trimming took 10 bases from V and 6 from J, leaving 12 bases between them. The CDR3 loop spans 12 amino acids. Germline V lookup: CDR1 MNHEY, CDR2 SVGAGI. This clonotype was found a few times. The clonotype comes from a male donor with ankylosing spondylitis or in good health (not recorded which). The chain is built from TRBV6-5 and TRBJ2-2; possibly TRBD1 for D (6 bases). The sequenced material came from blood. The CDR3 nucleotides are TGTGCCACCCGGAACAGGGCCGGGGAGCTGTTTTTT. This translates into CATRNRAGELFF.